Below, 18 T cell receptor beta chains from the same sample are listed, as sequenced in a study of T-cell reconstitution after alpha-beta-depleted transplantation in children. Unique molecular identifiers featured in how the TCRbeta library was prepared. TCRdb reanalysed the PCR reads using MiXCR and keeps one entry per CDR3 protein. The sample has 250,000 to 350,000 distinct CDR3 sequences; 9.9% are singletons. This material consisted of PBMCs from the stem cell graft donor, taken from the stem cell graft. Receptors originate from a human donor who donated a stem cell graft to a child with SCID.

This clonotype was detected a few times. The genes are TRBV5-1 and TRBJ1-1; tentatively, D is TRBD1 (6 bases). CDR3 length: 14 amino acids. Trimming took 0 bases from V and 6 from J, leaving 12 bases between them. Per the germline V gene, CDR1 is SGHRS and CDR2 is YFSETQ. The CDR3 bases are TGCGCCAGCAGCTTGGCCCAGGGGCAGGCTGAAGCTTTCTTT. The encoded protein is CASSLAQGQAEAFF.

This clonotype was detected a few times. The V call is TRBV20-1, the J call TRBJ1-1; D unclear. The ends were cut back, 6 bases at V and 2 bases at J, with 16 bases in the middle. Germline loops: CDR1 DFQATT, CDR2 SNEGSKA (reference sequence). The CDR3 is 14 residues long. CDR3: CSARGPWGNTEAFF. CDR3 in DNA: TGCAGTGCCCGAGGACCGTGGGGAAACACTGAAGCTTTCTTT.

Comments on this clonotype: The conserved final phenylalanine or tryptophan is absent from the CDR3, which likely points to a read error. CDR3 sequence reads: CASSSDRDTEAFL. The CDR3 nucleotides read TGTGCCAGCAGCTCGGACAGGGACACTGAAGCTTTCCTT. The V and J genes are TRBV7-9 and TRBJ1-1, with 8 nucleotides matching TRBD1. The CDR3 totals 13 residues. Germline values: CDR1 SEHNR, CDR2 FQNEAQ (reference sequence). Trimming took 4 bases from V and 3 from J; bases not matched to a gene: 1.

As for this clonotype: One end of the junction is discordant with germline, which a read error may explain. The chain links TRBV5-1 to TRBJ2-5, with 15 bases lining up with TRBD2. The CDR3 extends over 16 amino acids. The germline V gene has CDR1 SGHRS and CDR2 YFSETQ. CDR3 bases: TGCGCCAGCAGTTTGGGGACTAGCGGGGGGCAAGAGACCCAGTACTTC. Its protein is CASSLGTSGGQETQYF.

This clonotype was detected a few times. The chain uses TRBV11-2 and TRBJ1-5; possible D gene TRBD1, 6 bases. V gave up 4 bases and J gave up 4 bases, with 8 bases separating them. The CDR3 length is 13 residues. Germline V lookup: CDR1 SGHAT, CDR2 FQNNGV. CDR3 protein: CASSYGQNQPQHF. The CDR3 DNA is TGTGCCAGCAGCTACGGACAGAATCAGCCCCAGCATTTT.

The CDR3 is CSVGGGSGNTQYF. CDR3 nucleotide sequence: TGCAGCGTTGGGGGGGGCTCGGGGAATACGCAGTATTTT. J is TRBJ2-3 and V is TRBV29-1; TRBD2 is a possible D gene (7 bases). The CDR3 has 13 amino acids. Germline V gives CDR1 SQVTM, CDR2 ANQGSEA. V gave up 4 bases and J gave up 7 bases, with 15 bases separating them.

This clonotype was seen only a few times. The CDR3 protein is CASTASGGSYNEQFF. The CDR3 DNA follows: TGTGCCAGCACAGCTAGCGGGGGATCGTACAATGAGCAGTTCTTC. The rearrangement uses TRBV2 and TRBJ2-1; 10 bases are a match to TRBD2. This CDR3 spans 15 amino acids. With 7 bases clipped from V and 4 bases from J, the junction kept 7 bases outside the gene matches. Germline loops: CDR1 SNHLY, CDR2 FYNNEI. Based on the CDR3 plus reference TRBV2 and TRBJ2-1, the full variable domain is EPEVTQTPSHQVTQMGQEVILRCVPISNHLYFYWYRQILGQKVEFLVSFYNNEISEKSEIFDDQFSVERPDGSNFTLKIRSTKLEDSAMYFCASTASGGSYNEQFFGPGTRLTVL.

The genes are TRBV5-1 and TRBJ2-1; 12 bases line up with TRBD2. This CDR3 has 17 amino acids. Trimming cost V 5 bases and J 9 bases; bases outside gene matches: 15. The V gene's germline CDR1 is SGHRS and CDR2 YFSETQ. Here the CDR3 reads CASRTGLAGLLAPEQFF. Written as DNA, the CDR3 is TGCGCCAGCAGAACCGGACTAGCGGGGCTCCTAGCCCCTGAGCAGTTCTTC.

This clonotype has only a few counts. The chain uses TRBV10-1 and TRBJ2-1; unclear D gene. The CDR3 has 12 amino acids. CDR1 and CDR2 (germline): WNHNN, SYGVQD (reference sequence). Trimming stripped 4 bases from V and 7 bases from J, with 8 bases between. CDR3 nucleotides: TGCGCCAGCAGTGGGTCTGTTAATGAGCAGTTCTTC. Translated, it gives CASSGSVNEQFF.

In this sample, this clonotype turned up a few times. This chain connects TRBV5-1 to TRBJ2-7, with D possibly being TRBD2 (5 bases). V gave up 7 bases and J gave up 4 bases, with 18 bases separating them. The length of the CDR3 is 14 residues. Germline V gene sequence: CDR1 SGHRS, CDR2 YFSETQ. The CDR3 here is CASGEGTASYEQYF. The CDR3 DNA follows: TGCGCCAGCGGAGAGGGTACGGCTTCGTACGAGCAGTACTTC.

The chain combines TRBV9 with TRBJ2-1; TRBD1 matches 7 bases. From germline, CDR1 is SGDLS and CDR2 YYNGEE. The CDR3 runs 16 residues. Germline trimming cut 3 bases from V and 4 bases from J; bases unmatched to any gene: 10. Written as DNA, the CDR3 is TGTGCCAGCAGCGCCCAGACAGGGCTGGGTTACAATGAGCAGTTCTTC. It specifies CASSAQTGLGYNEQFF.

This clonotype was picked up many times. CDR3 loop: CASSYGRENTGELFF. CDR3 in DNA: TGCGCCAGCAGCTACGGACGGGAGAACACCGGGGAGCTGTTTTTT. The chain uses TRBV5-1 and TRBJ2-2, with D maybe TRBD2 (5 bases). Germline lookup yields CDR1 SGHRS and CDR2 YFSETQ. The V end lost 3 bases, the J end lost 1 base, and 10 bases lay between the germline ends. CDR3 length: 15 amino acids.

The chain is built from TRBV25-1 and TRBJ2-2; no clear D. Trimming stripped 4 bases from V and 1 base from J, with 4 bases between. The germline gives CDR1 MGHDK, CDR2 SYGVNS. The CDR3 sequence is 13 residues long. The CDR3 sequence: CASSGKNTGELFF. CDR3 bases: TGTGCCAGCAGTGGGAAGAACACCGGGGAGCTGTTTTTT. Together with reference TRBV25-1 and TRBJ2-2, the CDR3 gives the full variable domain: EADIYQTPRYLVIGTGKKITLECSQTMGHDKMYWYQQDPGMELHLIHYSYGVNSTEKGDLSSESTVSRIRTEHFPLTLESARPSHTSQYLCASSGKNTGELFFGEGSRLTVL.

This clonotype was observed many times. This sequence joins TRBV20-1 and TRBJ2-5; no clear D. Trimming took off 3 bases at V and 9 bases at J, with 17 bases between the two ends. The CDR3 spans 13 residues. Germline V CDR1 and CDR2: DFQATT, SNEGSKA (reference sequence). This CDR3 reads CSARGPSAKAQYF. The CDR3 nucleotides read TGCAGTGCTAGGGGCCCCAGTGCCAAGGCCCAGTACTTC.

This clonotype has just a few counts. Written as DNA, the CDR3 is TGTGCCAGCAGTTTAAATCGGGCGGATGGCACAGATACGCAGTATTTT. This gives the protein CASSLNRADGTDTQYF. The V and J genes are TRBV12-3 or TRBV12-4 and TRBJ2-3; D is unresolved. Trimming took 2 bases from V and 1 from J, leaving 13 bases between them. The CDR3 is made up of 16 amino acids.

This clonotype was seen a handful of times. The rearrangement links TRBV18 to TRBJ1-4; D not certain. The CDR3 is 14 residues long. Germline CDR1 KGHSH, CDR2 LQKENI. Trimming removed 3 bases at V and 0 bases at J, with 5 bases between. CDR3 in amino acids: CASSPRATNEKLFF. DNA of the CDR3: TGTGCCAGCTCACCGCGAGCAACTAATGAAAAACTGTTTTTT.

This clonotype showed up just a few times. The chain couples TRBV7-9 to TRBJ1-1, with no clear D. The CDR3 runs to 16 residues. The V gene lost 4 bases and the J gene lost 1 base, with 16 bases spanning the gap. Germline V CDR1 and CDR2: SEHNR, FQNEAQ (reference sequence). This chain's CDR3 is CASSSHPTSRNTEAFF. CDR3 DNA sequence: TGTGCCAGCAGCTCCCACCCGACGTCCAGGAACACTGAAGCTTTCTTT. The full variable domain, in which reference TRBV7-9 and TRBJ1-1 provide the parts outside the CDR3, is DTGVSQNPRHKITKRGQNVTFRCDPISEHNRLYWYRQTLGQGPEFLTYFQNEAQLEKSRLLSDRFSAERPKGSFSTLEIQRTEQGDSAMYLCASSSHPTSRNTEAFFGQGTRLTVV.

There are a few counts of this clonotype. The J gene is TRBJ1-1, the V gene TRBV5-1; D might be TRBD1 (5 bases). V lost 0 bases to trimming and J lost 8 bases, with 14 bases between them. Per germline, CDR1 SGHRS and CDR2 YFSETQ. The CDR3 runs 14 residues. The CDR3 region is CASSLEIGAREAFF. The CDR3 DNA sequence: TGCGCCAGCAGCTTGGAGATAGGGGCGAGGGAAGCTTTCTTT.